The entry below gives a single T cell receptor (beta chain) sequence along with its context. The data stem from a study of T-cell memory formation after mild COVID-19. TCRdb passed the 5' RACE reads through MiXCR, listing each CDR3 protein once. The data contain about 430,000 distinct CDR3 sequences, approximately 25% of them singletons. Germline CDR1 and CDR2: MNHEY and SVGAGI. V shed 6 bases and J shed 7 bases, with 9 bases lying between them. The CDR3 is 11 residues long. This TCR was recovered from an adult woman who had mild COVID-19 (a few samples of this study predate the infection). Cell type and time point are not known. V gene TRBV6-5 combines with J gene TRBJ1-1; perhaps TRBD1 as D (6 bases). Material for sequencing was PBMCs or a T cell subset sorted from them (not recorded which). CDR3 loop: CASRQGYEAFF. CDR3 sequence (DNA): TGTGCCAGCAGACAGGGCTATGAAGCTTTCTTT.